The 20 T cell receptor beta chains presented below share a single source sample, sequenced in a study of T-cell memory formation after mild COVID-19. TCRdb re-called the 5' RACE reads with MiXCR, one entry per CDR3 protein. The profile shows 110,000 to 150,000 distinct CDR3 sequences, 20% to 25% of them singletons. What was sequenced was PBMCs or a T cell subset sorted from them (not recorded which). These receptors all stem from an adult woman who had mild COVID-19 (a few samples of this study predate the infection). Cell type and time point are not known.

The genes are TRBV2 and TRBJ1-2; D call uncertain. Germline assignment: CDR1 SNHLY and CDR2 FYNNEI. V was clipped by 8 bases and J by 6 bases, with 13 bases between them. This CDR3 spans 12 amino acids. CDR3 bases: TGTGCCAGCCAAACAGATATCAATGGCTACACCTTC. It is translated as CASQTDINGYTF. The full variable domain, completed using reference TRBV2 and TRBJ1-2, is EPEVTQTPSHQVTQMGQEVILRCVPISNHLYFYWYRQILGQKVEFLVSFYNNEISEKSEIFDDQFSVERPDGSNFTLKIRSTKLEDSAMYFCASQTDINGYTFGSGTRLTVV.

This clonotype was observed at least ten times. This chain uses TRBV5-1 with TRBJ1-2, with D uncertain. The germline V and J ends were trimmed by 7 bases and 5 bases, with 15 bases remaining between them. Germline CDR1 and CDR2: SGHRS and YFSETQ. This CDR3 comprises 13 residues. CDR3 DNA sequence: TGCGCCAGCGGACCCGGGAAGGTTTATGGCTACACCTTC. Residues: CASGPGKVYGYTF.

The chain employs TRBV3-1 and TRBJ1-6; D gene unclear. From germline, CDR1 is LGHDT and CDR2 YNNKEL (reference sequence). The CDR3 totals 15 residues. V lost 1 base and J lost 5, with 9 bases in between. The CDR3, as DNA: TGTGCCAGCAGCCAAGGGACCGTCAATAATTCACCCCTCCACTTT. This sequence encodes CASSQGTVNNSPLHF.

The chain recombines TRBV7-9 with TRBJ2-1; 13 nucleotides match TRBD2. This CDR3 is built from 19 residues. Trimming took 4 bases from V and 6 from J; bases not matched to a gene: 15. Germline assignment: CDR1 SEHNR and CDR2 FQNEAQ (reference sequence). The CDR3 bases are TGTGCCAGCAGCTCAACCGGGACTAGCGGGGCTCTGATCTTCAATGAGCAGTTCTTC. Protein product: CASSSTGTSGALIFNEQFF.

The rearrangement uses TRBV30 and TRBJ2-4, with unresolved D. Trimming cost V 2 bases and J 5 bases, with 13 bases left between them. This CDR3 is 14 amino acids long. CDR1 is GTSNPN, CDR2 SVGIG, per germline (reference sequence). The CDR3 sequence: CAWSLGVGENIQYF. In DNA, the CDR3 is TGTGCCTGGAGTCTGGGTGTAGGCGAAAACATTCAGTACTTC.

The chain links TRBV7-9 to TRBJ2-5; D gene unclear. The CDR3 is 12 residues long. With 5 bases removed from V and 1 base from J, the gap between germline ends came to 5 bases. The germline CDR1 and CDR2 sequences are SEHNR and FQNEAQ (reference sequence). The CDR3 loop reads CASSPLQETQYF. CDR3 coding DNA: TGTGCCAGCAGCCCCCTCCAAGAGACCCAGTACTTC.

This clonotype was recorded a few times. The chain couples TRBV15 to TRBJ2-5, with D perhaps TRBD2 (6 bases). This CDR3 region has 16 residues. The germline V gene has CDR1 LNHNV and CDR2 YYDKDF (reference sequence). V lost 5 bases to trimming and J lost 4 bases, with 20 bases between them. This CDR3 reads CATSGGSRGRGETQYF. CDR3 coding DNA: TGTGCCACCAGCGGAGGGAGCCGGGGAAGGGGAGAGACCCAGTACTTC. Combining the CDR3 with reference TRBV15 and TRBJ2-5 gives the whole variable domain DAMVIQNPRYQVTQFGKPVTLSCSQTLNHNVMYWYQQKSSQAPKLLFHYYDKDFNNEADTPDNFQSRRPNTSFCFLDIRSPGLGDTAMYLCATSGGSRGRGETQYFGPGTRLLVL.

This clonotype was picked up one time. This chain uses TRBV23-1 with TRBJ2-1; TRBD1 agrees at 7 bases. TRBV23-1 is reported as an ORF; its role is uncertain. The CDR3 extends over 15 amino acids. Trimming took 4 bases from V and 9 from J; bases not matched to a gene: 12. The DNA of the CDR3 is TGCGCCAGCAGTCCATTAACCGACAGGGCTAGTGAGCAGTTCTTC. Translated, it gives CASSPLTDRASEQFF.

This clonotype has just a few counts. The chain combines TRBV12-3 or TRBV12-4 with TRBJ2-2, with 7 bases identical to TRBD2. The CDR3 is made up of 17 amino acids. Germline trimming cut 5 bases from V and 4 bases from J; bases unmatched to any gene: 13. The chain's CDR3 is CASSLTPGLIGTGELFF. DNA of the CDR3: TGTGCCAGCAGTCTTACGCCGGGACTAATAGGCACCGGGGAGCTGTTTTTT.

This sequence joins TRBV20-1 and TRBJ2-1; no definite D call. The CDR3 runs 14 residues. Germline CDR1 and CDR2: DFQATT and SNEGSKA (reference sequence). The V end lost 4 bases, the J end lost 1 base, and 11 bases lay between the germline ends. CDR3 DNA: TGCAGTGCTAAAGGTCAGTGGTCCTACAATGAGCAGTTCTTC. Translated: CSAKGQWSYNEQFF.

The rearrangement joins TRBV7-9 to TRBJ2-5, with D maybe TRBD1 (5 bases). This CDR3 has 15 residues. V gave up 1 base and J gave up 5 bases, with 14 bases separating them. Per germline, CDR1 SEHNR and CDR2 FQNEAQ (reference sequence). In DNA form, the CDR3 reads TGTGCCAGCAGCTTAGTTGGGCAGGGTTTGGAGACCCAGTACTTC. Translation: CASSLVGQGLETQYF.

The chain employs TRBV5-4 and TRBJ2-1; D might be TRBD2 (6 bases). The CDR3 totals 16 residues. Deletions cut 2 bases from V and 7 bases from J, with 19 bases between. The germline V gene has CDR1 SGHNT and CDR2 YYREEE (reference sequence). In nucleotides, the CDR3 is TGTGCCAGCAGCTTTTTAGGTCTGGGACTCCAGAATGAGCAGTTCTTC. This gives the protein CASSFLGLGLQNEQFF.

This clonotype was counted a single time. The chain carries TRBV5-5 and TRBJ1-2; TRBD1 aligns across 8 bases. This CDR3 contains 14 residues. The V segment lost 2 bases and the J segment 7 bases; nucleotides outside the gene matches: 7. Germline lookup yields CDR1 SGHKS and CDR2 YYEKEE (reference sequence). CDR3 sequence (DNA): TGTGCCAGCAGCTTAGACAGGGGACTAGGTGGCTACACCTTC. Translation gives CASSLDRGLGGYTF. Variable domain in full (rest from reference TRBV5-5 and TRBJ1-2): DAGVTQSPTHLIKTRGQQVTLRCSPISGHKSVSWYQQVLGQGPQFIFQYYEKEERGRGNFPDRFSARQFPNYSSELNVNALLLGDSALYLCASSLDRGLGGYTFGSGTRLTVV.

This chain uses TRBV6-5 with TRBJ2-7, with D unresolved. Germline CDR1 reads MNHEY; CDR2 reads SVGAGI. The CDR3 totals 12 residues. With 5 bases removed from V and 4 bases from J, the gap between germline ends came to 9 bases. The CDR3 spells CASSKDRYEQYF. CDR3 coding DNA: TGTGCCAGCAGTAAAGACCGGTACGAGCAGTACTTC.

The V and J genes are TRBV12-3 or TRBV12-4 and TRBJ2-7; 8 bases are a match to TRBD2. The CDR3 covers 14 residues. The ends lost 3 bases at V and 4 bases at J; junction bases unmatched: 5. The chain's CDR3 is CASSFSGSLYEQYF. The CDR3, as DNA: TGTGCCAGCAGTTTCAGCGGGAGCTTGTACGAGCAGTACTTC.

The CDR3 bases are TGTGCCAGCAGCTGGACCGGGACCCCTAACACTGAAGCTTTCTTT. This encodes CASSWTGTPNTEAFF. The rearrangement uses TRBV7-2 and TRBJ1-1, with D possibly TRBD1 on 5 matching bases. This CDR3 is 15 amino acids long. Germline V lookup: CDR1 SGHTA, CDR2 FQGNSA. V was clipped by 4 bases and J by 2 bases, with 14 bases between them.

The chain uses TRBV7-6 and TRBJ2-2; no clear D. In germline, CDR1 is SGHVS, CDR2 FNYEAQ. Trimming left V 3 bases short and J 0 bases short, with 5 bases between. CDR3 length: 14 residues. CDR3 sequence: CASSFETNTGELFF. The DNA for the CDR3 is TGTGCCAGCAGCTTTGAGACGAACACCGGGGAGCTGTTTTTT. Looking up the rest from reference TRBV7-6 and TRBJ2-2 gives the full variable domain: GAGVSQSPRYKVTKRGQDVALRCDPISGHVSLYWYRQALGQGPEFLTYFNYEAQQDKSGLPNDRFSAERPEGSISTLTIQRTEQRDSAMYRCASSFETNTGELFFGEGSRLTVL.

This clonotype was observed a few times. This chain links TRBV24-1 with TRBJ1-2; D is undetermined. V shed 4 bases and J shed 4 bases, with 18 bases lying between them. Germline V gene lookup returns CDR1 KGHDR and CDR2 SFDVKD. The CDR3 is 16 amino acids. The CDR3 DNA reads TGTGCCACCAGTGACCATACACACAACAGCGGCTATGGCTACACCTTC. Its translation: CATSDHTHNSGYGYTF.

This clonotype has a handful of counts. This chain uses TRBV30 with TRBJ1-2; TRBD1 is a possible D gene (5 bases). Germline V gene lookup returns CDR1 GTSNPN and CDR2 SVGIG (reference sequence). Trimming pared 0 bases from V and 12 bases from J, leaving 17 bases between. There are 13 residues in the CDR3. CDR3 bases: TGTGCCTGGAGTGTACGGGGTCTTGTGGGGGACACCTTC. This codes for CAWSVRGLVGDTF.

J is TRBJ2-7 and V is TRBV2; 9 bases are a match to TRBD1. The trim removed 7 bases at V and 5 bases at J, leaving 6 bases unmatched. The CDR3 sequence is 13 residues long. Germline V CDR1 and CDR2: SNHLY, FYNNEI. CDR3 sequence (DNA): TGTGCCAGCAACGGGGACAGGGATCACGAGCAGTACTTC. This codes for CASNGDRDHEQYF.